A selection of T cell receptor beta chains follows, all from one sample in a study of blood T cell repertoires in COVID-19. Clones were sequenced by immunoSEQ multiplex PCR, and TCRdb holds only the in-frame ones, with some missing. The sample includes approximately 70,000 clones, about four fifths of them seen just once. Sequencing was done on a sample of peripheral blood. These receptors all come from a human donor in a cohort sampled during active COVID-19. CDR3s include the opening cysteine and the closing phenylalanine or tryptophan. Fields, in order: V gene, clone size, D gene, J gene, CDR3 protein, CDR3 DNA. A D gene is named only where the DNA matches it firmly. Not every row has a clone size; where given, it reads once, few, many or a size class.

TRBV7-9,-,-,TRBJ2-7,CASTSTDSYEQYF,TGTGCCAGCACTTCAACAGACTCCTACGAGCAGTACTTC
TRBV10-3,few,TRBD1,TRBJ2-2,CAISTGTGGIGELFF,TGTGCCATCAGTACCGGGACAGGGGGCATCGGGGAGCTGTTTTTT
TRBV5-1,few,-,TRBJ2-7,CASSSLSSREQYF,TGCGCCAGCAGCTCCCTATCCTCCCGGGAGCAGTACTTC
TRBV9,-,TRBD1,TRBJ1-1,CASSVDWTGVTEAFF,TGTGCCAGCAGCGTAGACTGGACAGGGGTAACTGAAGCTTTCTTT
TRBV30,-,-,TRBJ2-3,CAWSYAEADTQYF,TGTGCCTGGAGTTACGCGGAGGCAGATACGCAGTATTTT
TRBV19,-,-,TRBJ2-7,CASSIARGEQYF,TGTGCCAGTAGTATAGCTCGGGGCGAGCAGTACTTC
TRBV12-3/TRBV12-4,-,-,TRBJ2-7,CASSRTRGTEQYF,TGTGCCAGCAGTCGAACCCGGGGTACCGAGCAGTACTTC
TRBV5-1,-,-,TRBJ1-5,CASSPDTNQPQHF,TGCGCCAGCAGCCCTGACACCAATCAGCCCCAGCATTTT
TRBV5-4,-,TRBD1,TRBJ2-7,CASSAGTGKAYEQYF,TGTGCCAGCAGCGCGGGGACAGGGAAAGCCTACGAGCAGTACTTC
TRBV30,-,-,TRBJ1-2,CACQGLRGYTF,TGTGCCTGTCAGGGGCTTCGGGGCTACACCTTC
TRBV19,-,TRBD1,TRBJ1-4,CASSFSGTGDNEKLFF,TGTGCCAGTAGTTTTTCCGGGACAGGTGATAATGAAAAACTGTTTTTT
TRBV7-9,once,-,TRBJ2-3,CASSNPSEVTQYF,TGTGCCAGCAGTAACCCCTCGGAGGTGACGCAGTATTTT
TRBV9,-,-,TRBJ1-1,CASSPRGFGTEAFF,TGTGCCAGCAGCCCCAGGGGTTTTGGCACTGAAGCTTTCTTT
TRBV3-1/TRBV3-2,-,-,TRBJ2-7,CASSQDTGRPPLEQYF,TGTGCCAGCAGCCAAGATACAGGACGCCCACCGCTCGAGCAGTACTTC
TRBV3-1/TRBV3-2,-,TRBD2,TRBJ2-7,CASSQKRGYYEQYF,TGTGCCAGCAGCCAAAAGCGGGGCTATTACGAGCAGTACTTC
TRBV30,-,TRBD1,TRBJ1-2,CAWSVGQGYGYTF,TGTGCCTGGAGTGTTGGACAGGGCTATGGCTACACCTTC
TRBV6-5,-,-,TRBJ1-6,CASSTGRSGGALHF,TGTGCCAGCAGCACGGGACGTAGCGGGGGGGCCCTCCACTTT
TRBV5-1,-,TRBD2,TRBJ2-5,CASSFGPQRGNQETQYF,TGCGCCAGCAGCTTTGGCCCCCAGCGGGGGAACCAAGAGACCCAGTACTTC
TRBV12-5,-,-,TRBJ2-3,CASAWGGPGIDTQYF,TGTGCTAGTGCCTGGGGGGGCCCCGGGATAGATACGCAGTATTTT
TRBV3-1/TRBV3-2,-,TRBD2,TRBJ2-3,CASSQEGWRGGTDTQYF,TGTGCCAGCAGCCAAGAGGGTTGGCGGGGGGGCACAGATACGCAGTATTTT
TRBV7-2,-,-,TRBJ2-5,CASSLLFAGDAQETQYF,TGTGCCAGCAGCTTATTGTTTGCAGGGGACGCCCAAGAGACCCAGTACTTC
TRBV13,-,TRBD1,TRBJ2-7,CASSPARQGPYEQYF,TGTGCCAGCAGCCCCGCGAGACAGGGACCCTACGAGCAGTACTTC
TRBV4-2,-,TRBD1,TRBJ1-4,CASSHPTGATNEKLFF,TGTGCCAGCAGCCATCCAACAGGGGCTACTAATGAAAAACTGTTTTTT
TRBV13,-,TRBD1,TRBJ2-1,CASSYRGSYNEQFF,TGTGCCAGCAGCTACAGGGGGTCCTACAATGAGCAGTTCTTC
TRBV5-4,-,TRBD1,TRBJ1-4,CASSDGTGGIATNEKLFF,TGTGCCAGCAGCGACGGGACAGGGGGAATCGCAACTAATGAAAAACTGTTTTTT
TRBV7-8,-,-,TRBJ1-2,CASSLSLRAGLYGYTF,TGTGCCAGCAGCTTAAGCCTTAGGGCAGGGCTCTATGGCTACACCTTC
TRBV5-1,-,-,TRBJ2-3,CASSLGEEGTDTQYF,TGCGCCAGCAGCTTGGGGGAGGAGGGCACAGATACGCAGTATTTT
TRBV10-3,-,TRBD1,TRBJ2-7,CAISDGQGMEQYF,TGTGCCATCAGTGACGGACAGGGGATGGAGCAGTACTTC
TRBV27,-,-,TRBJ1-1,CASRDINTEAFF,TGTGCCAGCCGGGACATAAACACTGAAGCTTTCTTT
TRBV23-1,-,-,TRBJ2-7,CAILPSRRDSGEDEQYF,TGCGCCATCCTACCCTCCCGCCGGGACTCGGGGGAGGATGAGCAGTACTTC
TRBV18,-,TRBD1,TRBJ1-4,CASSPGTGKLFF,TGTGCCAGCTCGCCCGGGACAGGGAAACTGTTTTTT
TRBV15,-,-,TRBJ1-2,CATSRVSFYGYTF,TGTGCCACCAGCAGAGTAAGCTTCTATGGCTACACCTTC
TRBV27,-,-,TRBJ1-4,CASSSDLGATNEKLFF,TGTGCCAGCAGTTCCGATCTAGGGGCAACTAATGAAAAACTGTTTTTT
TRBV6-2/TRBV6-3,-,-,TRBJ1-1,CASSYSIDRLNTEAFF,TGTGCCAGCAGTTACTCGATAGACAGGCTGAACACTGAAGCTTTCTTT
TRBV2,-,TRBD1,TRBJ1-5,CASSETRQGATQPQHF,TGTGCCAGCAGTGAAACGCGACAGGGGGCGACTCAGCCCCAGCATTTT
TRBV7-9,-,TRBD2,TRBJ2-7,CASSRMVTSAYEQYF,TGTGCCAGCAGCCGAATGGTGACTAGCGCTTACGAGCAGTACTTC
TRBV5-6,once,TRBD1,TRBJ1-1,CASSLIDRGNTEAFF,TGTGCCAGCAGCCTGATAGACAGGGGGAACACTGAAGCTTTCTTT
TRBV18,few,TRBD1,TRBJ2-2,CASSDRANTGELFF,TGTGCCAGCTCGGACAGGGCGAACACCGGGGAGCTGTTTTTT
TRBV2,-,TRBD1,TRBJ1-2,CASSVSLGQAYGYTF,TGTGCCAGCAGTGTGAGTTTGGGACAGGCCTATGGCTACACCTTC
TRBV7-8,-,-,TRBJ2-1,CASSQQGLTYNEQFF,TGTGCCAGCAGCCAACAGGGCCTAACCTACAATGAGCAGTTCTTC
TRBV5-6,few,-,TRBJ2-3,CASSLAQGTDTQYF,TGTGCCAGCAGCTTGGCACAGGGCACAGATACGCAGTATTTT
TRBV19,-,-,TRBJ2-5,CASSIKNTGQETQYF,TGTGCCAGTAGTATTAAGAATACTGGCCAAGAGACCCAGTACTTC
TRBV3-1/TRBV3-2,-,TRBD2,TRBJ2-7,CASSQVQSSGGGSSYEQYF,TGTGCCAGCAGCCAAGTTCAATCTAGCGGGGGGGGATCGTCCTACGAGCAGTACTTC
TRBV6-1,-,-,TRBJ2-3,CASSEFDLQNLLQYF,TGTGCCAGCAGTGAATTCGATCTACAGAATCTTTTGCAGTATTTT
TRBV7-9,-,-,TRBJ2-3,CASSLYAEGDTQYF,TGTGCCAGCAGCTTATACGCGGAGGGAGATACGCAGTATTTT
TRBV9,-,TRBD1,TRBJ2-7,CASSPGQGAIYEQYF,TGTGCCAGCAGCCCAGGACAGGGGGCAATATACGAGCAGTACTTC
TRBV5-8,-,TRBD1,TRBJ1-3,CASRRDRGGGNTIYF,TGTGCCAGCAGACGCGACAGGGGAGGTGGAAACACCATATATTTT
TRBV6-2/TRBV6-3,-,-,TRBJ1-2,CASSYTGEYYGYTF,TGTGCCAGCAGTTACACGGGGGAGTACTATGGCTACACCTTC
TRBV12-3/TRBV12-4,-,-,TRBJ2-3,CASSLSEGDTQYF,TGTGCCAGCAGTTTATCGGAGGGCGATACGCAGTATTTT
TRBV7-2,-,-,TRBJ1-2,CASSPQAGASGYTF,TGTGCCAGCAGCCCCCAGGCAGGGGCGAGTGGCTACACCTTC
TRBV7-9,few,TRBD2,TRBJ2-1,CASSPGLAVNEQFF,TGTGCCAGCAGCCCGGGACTAGCCGTCAATGAGCAGTTCTTC
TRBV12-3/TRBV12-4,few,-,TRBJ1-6,CASTPSRDSPLHF,TGTGCCAGCACGCCTTCACGGGATTCACCCCTCCACTTT
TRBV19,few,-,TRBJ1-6,CASTLREGGSPLHF,TGTGCCAGTACCCTCAGGGAAGGGGGTTCACCCCTCCACTTT
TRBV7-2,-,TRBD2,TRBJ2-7,CASSHGGEFYEQYF,TGTGCCAGCAGCCACGGGGGGGAGTTCTACGAGCAGTACTTC
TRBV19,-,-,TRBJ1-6,CASRPSSYNSPLHF,TGTGCCAGTAGACCCAGCTCCTATAATTCACCCCTCCACTTT
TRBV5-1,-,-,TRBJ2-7,CASSLFYGSSYEQYF,TGCGCCAGCAGCTTGTTTTACGGGTCGTCCTACGAGCAGTACTTC
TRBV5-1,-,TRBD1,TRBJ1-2,CASSAGQGGYGYTF,TGCGCCAGCAGCGCGGGACAGGGCGGGTATGGCTACACCTTC